A single sample gave rise to the 13 T cell receptor beta chains below, sequenced in a study of cytomegalovirus exposure and HLA in healthy donors. The PCR employed 60 Vbeta primers together with 13 Jbeta primers. Produced via immunoSEQ multiplex PCR; TCRdb's table is partial and in-frame only. The sample has some 180,000 clones, 75% to 80% seen once. Sequenced input: PBMCs. All receptors come from a woman aged 30 to 39 in good health and CMV-seropositive.

This clone was picked up one time. J is TRBJ2-1 and V is TRBV7-9, with 8 bases lining up with TRBD2. CDR1 SEHNR and CDR2 FQNEAQ come from the germline V gene (reference sequence). The CDR3 runs to 16 residues. V lost 5 bases to trimming and J lost 4 bases; unmatched junction nucleotides: 10. This chain's CDR3 is CASSTQLAVPYNEQFF. The CDR3 nucleotides are TGTGCCAGCAGCACCCAACTAGCGGTACCTTACAATGAGCAGTTCTTC.

The rearrangement links TRBV7-3 to TRBJ2-5; 8 nucleotides agree with TRBD1. The CDR3 runs to 15 residues. In germline, CDR1 is SGHTA, CDR2 FQGTGA. J lost 1 base, V lost 8 bases, and 9 bases had no gene match. As DNA, the CDR3 is TGTGCCAGCTCCCGAGGGGGACAGGCCCAAGAGACCCAGTACTTC. This codes for CASSRGGQAQETQYF.

The chain combines TRBV4-3 with TRBJ2-1; 13 bases map to TRBD2. Per the germline V gene, CDR1 is LGHNA and CDR2 is YSLEER. V was pared by 4 bases and J by 3 bases, with 9 bases of the junction left unmatched. The CDR3 is made up of 18 amino acids. The CDR3 sequence: CASSRQLAGGSNYNEQFF. CDR3 coding DNA: TGCGCCAGCAGCCGGCAACTAGCGGGAGGGTCGAACTACAATGAGCAGTTCTTC.

This sequence joins TRBV6-1 and TRBJ1-6, with no clear D. Germline CDR1 MNHNS, CDR2 SASEGT. V dropped 4 bases and J dropped 0 bases, with 7 bases sitting between them. The CDR3 extends over 15 amino acids. CDR3 protein: CASSVDNSYNSPLHF. In DNA, the CDR3 is TGTGCCAGCAGTGTCGACAACTCCTATAATTCACCCCTCCACTTT.

This chain joins TRBV6-4 and TRBJ1-4; tentative D call: TRBD1 (5 bases). Trimming left V 4 bases short and J 8 bases short, with 17 bases between. The CDR3 sequence is 15 residues long. Germline V gene sequence: CDR1 MRHNA, CDR2 SNTAGT. The CDR3 region has the DNA TGTGCCAGCAGTGCCAAATGGGGGGAAGGAGAAAAACTGTTTTTT. It translates to CASSAKWGEGEKLFF.

This chain connects TRBV19 to TRBJ1-5, with a tentative D call TRBD1 (5 bases). There are 13 residues in the CDR3. CDR1 and CDR2 from the germline V gene are LNHDA and SQIVND (reference sequence). V gave up 4 bases and J gave up 3 bases, with 7 bases separating them. This CDR3 is CASSTQDNQPQHF. The CDR3 DNA sequence: TGTGCCAGTAGTACACAGGACAATCAGCCCCAGCATTTT.

J is TRBJ2-2 and V is TRBV5-1, with 9 bases fitting TRBD1. The CDR3 extends over 21 amino acids. CDR1 and CDR2 from the germline V gene are SGHRS and YFSETQ. The J segment lost 5 bases and the V segment lost 0 bases, leaving 20 bases of the junction unmatched. In nucleotides, the CDR3 is TGCGCCAGCAGCTTGGGGGGGGACAGGGTAATTCGTAAGCCGGGGACCGGGGAGCTGTTTTTT. Translation gives CASSLGGDRVIRKPGTGELFF.

The chain combines TRBV19 with TRBJ1-1, with 10 positions matching TRBD1. The CDR3 has 18 amino acids. Looked up from germline, CDR1 is LNHDA and CDR2 is SQIVND (reference sequence). J gave up 5 bases and V 4 bases, and 16 bases lay outside the gene matches. CDR3 sequence (DNA): TGTGCCAGTAGTACCGGGGACAGGGGAAATGTGGTGGGTACTGAAGCTTTCTTT. Its protein product is CASSTGDRGNVVGTEAFF.

The chain couples TRBV7-2 to TRBJ1-6; TRBD1 agrees at 9 bases. Germline V gene sequence: CDR1 SGHTA, CDR2 FQGNSA. The J segment lost 9 bases and the V segment lost 5 bases, leaving 2 bases of the junction unmatched. The CDR3 covers 13 residues. The CDR3 region is CASSLDRGSPLHF. The CDR3 DNA follows: TGTGCCAGCAGCCTGGACAGGGGTTCACCCCTCCACTTT. Full variable domain (rest looked up from reference TRBV7-2 and TRBJ1-6): GAGVSQSPSNKVTEKGKDVELRCDPISGHTALYWYRQSLGQGLEFLIYFQGNSAPDKSGLPSDRFSAERTGGSVSTLTIQRTQQEDSAVYLCASSLDRGSPLHFGNGTRLTVT.

V gene TRBV19 combines with J gene TRBJ2-1, with 8 positions matching TRBD2. V gave up 4 bases and J gave up 0 bases; unmatched junction bases: 5. The germline V gene encodes CDR1 LNHDA and CDR2 SQIVND (reference sequence). CDR3 size: 16 residues. The CDR3 spells CASSTSGRSSYNEQFF. CDR3 DNA sequence: TGTGCCAGTAGTACTAGCGGGCGGAGCTCCTACAATGAGCAGTTCTTC.

The chain uses TRBV25-1 and TRBJ1-2; tentatively, D is TRBD1 (5 bases). Germline lookup yields CDR1 MGHDK and CDR2 SYGVNS. Trimming stripped 6 bases from V and 6 bases from J, with 11 bases between. CDR3 length: 12 amino acids. CDR3 DNA: TGTGCCAGCAGACCCCCGGGGGATGGCTACACCTTC. Amino acid sequence: CASRPPGDGYTF.

The rearrangement links TRBV27 to TRBJ2-5; D might be TRBD2 (5 bases). The J call is in doubt because the DNA end fits TRBJ2-7 better. This CDR3 has 15 residues. Germline CDR1 MNHEY, CDR2 SMNVEV (reference sequence). CDR3 DNA: TGTGCCAGCAGTCCCTGGACTCGAAAAGGCTACGAGCAGTACTTC. Amino acid sequence: CASSPWTRKGYEQYF.

CDR3 nucleotide sequence: TGCGCCAGCAGCAGGGGACAGCCGAACACCGGGGAGCTGTTTTTT. Its protein is CASSRGQPNTGELFF. This sequence joins TRBV5-1 and TRBJ2-2, with 7 bases identical to TRBD1. The V gene end was trimmed by 4 bases and the J gene end by 0 bases; junction bases not matched to a gene: 3. The V gene's germline CDR1 is SGHRS and CDR2 YFSETQ. The CDR3 has 15 residues.